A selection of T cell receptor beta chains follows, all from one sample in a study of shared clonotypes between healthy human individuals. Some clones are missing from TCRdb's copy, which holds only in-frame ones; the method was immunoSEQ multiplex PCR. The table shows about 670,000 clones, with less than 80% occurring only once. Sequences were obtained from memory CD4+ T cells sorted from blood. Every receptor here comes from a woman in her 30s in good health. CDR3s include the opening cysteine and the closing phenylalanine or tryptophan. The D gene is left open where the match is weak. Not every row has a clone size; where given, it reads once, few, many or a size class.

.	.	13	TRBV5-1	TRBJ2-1	CASSSQGYNEQFF	TGCGCCAGCAGCTCACAGGGATACAATGAGCAGTTCTTC
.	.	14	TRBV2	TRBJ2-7	CASVRQPLSYEQYF	TGTGCCAGCGTAAGACAGCCTCTCTCCTACGAGCAGTACTTC
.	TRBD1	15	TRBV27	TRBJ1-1	CASSLAGGRRTEAFF	TGTGCCAGCAGTTTAGCAGGGGGTAGGAGGACTGAAGCTTTCTTT
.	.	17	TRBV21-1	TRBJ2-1	CASSKEEGIESYNEQFF	TGTGCCAGCAGCAAAGAGGAAGGGATCGAGTCCTACAATGAGCAGTTCTTC
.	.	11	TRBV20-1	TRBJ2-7	CSASVTYEQYF	TGCAGTGCTAGTGTAACGTACGAGCAGTACTTC
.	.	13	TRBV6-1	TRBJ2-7	CASSFQRAYEQYF	TGTGCCAGCAGTTTTCAGCGGGCCTACGAGCAGTACTTC
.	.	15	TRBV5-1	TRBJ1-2	CASSLVPMGGKGYTF	TGCGCCAGCAGCTTGGTTCCGATGGGCGGAAAAGGCTACACCTTC
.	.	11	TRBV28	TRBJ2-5	CASSQSREQYF	TGTGCCAGCAGTCAATCTAGGGAACAGTACTTC
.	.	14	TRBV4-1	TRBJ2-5	CASSQAGSPETQYF	TGCGCCAGCAGCCAAGCCGGCAGTCCGGAGACCCAGTACTTC
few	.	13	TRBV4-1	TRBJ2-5	CASSIIQSGAQYF	TGCGCCAGCAGCATTATTCAGTCCGGGGCCCAGTACTTC
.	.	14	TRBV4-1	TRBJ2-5	CASSQGTGFETQYF	TGCGCCAGCAGCCAAGGTACGGGGTTTGAGACCCAGTACTTC
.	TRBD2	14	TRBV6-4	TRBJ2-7	CATNPLAVPYEQYF	TGTGCCACCAACCCGCTAGCGGTACCTTACGAGCAGTACTTC
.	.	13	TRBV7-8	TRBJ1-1	CASSSAGNTEAFF	TGTGCCAGCAGCTCCGCAGGGAACACTGAAGCTTTCTTT
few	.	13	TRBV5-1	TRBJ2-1	CASLSGEGNEQFF	TGCGCCAGCCTGTCAGGCGAGGGCAATGAGCAGTTCTTC
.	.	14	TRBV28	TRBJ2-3	CASTWGSSTDTQYF	TGTGCCAGCACCTGGGGCTCCAGCACAGATACGCAGTATTTT
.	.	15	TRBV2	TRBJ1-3	CASTPLRGGGNTIYF	TGTGCCAGCACCCCGTTGCGGGGAGGAGGAAACACCATATATTTT
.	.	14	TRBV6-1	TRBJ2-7	CASSVTGGPQEQYF	TGTGCCAGCAGTGTGACGGGGGGCCCCCAAGAGCAGTACTTC
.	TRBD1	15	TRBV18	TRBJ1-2	CASSPQAGGRVYYTF	TGTGCCAGCTCACCACAGGCAGGGGGCAGAGTGTACTACACCTTC
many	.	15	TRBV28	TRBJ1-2	CASSPTILEGGGYTF	TGTGCCAGCAGCCCAACCATACTCGAGGGGGGTGGCTACACCTTC
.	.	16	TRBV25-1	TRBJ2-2	CASSENPQAGTGELFF	TGTGCCAGCAGTGAAAACCCACAAGCGGGCACCGGGGAGCTGTTTTTT
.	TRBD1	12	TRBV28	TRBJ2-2	CAVHRGAGELFF	TGTGCCGTCCACAGGGGCGCCGGGGAGCTGTTTTTT
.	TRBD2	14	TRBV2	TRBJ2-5	CASGSGRRLETQYF	TGTGCCAGCGGGAGCGGGAGACGTTTAGAGACCCAGTACTTC
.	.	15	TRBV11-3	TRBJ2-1	CASSLGFSEYNEQFF	TGTGCCAGCAGCTTAGGGTTTAGCGAATACAATGAGCAGTTCTTC